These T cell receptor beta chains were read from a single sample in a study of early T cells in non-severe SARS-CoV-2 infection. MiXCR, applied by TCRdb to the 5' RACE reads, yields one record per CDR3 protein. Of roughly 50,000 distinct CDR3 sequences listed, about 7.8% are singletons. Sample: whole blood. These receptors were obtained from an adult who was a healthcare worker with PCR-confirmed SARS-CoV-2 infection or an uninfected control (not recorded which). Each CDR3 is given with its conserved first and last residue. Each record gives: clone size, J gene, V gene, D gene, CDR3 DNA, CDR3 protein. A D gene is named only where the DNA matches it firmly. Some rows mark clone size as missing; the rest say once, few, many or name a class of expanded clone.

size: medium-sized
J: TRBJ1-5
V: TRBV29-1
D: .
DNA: TGCAGCGTTGGTTCGGGGAGCAATCAGCCCCAGCATTTT
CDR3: CSVGSGSNQPQHF

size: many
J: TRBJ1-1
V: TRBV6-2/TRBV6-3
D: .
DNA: TGTGCCAGCAGTTCCAGGATGAACACTGAAGCTTTCTTT
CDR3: CASSSRMNTEAFF

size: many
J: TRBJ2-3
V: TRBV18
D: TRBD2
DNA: TGTGCCAGCTCACCACCGCTAGCGGAGCAGTATTTT
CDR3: CASSPPLAEQYF

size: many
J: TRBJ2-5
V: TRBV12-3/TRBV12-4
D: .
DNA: TGTGCCAGCAGTTTATATAGCCAAGAGACCCAGTACTTC
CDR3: CASSLYSQETQYF

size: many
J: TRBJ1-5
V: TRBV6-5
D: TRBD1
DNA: TGTGCCACGGGGACAGGGCATAGCAATCAGCCCCAGCATTTT
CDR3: CATGTGHSNQPQHF

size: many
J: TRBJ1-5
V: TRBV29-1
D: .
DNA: TGCAGCGCCCGACAGAATAGCAATCAGCCCCAGCATTTT
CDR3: CSARQNSNQPQHF

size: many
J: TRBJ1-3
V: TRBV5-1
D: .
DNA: TGCGCCAGCAGCCGCCGGGACCGCGGGGACACCATATATTTT
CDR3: CASSRRDRGDTIYF

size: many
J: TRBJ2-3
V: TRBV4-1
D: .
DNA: TGCGCCAGCAGCCAGTGGAGCACAGATACGCAGTATTTT
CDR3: CASSQWSTDTQYF

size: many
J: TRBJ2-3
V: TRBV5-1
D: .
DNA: TGCGCCAGCAGCTTGTCCTCAGCCAGCACAGATACGCAGTATTTT
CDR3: CASSLSSASTDTQYF

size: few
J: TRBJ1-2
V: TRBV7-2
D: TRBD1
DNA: TGTGCCAGCAGCTTAGAGGGGGCTACTAACTATGGCTACACCTTC
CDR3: CASSLEGATNYGYTF

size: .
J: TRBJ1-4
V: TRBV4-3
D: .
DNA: TGCGCCAGCAGCCAAGATCATGGGGAGATCAATGAAAAACTGTTTTTT
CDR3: CASSQDHGEINEKLFF

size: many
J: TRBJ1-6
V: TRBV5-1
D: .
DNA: TGCGCCAGCAGCTTGGCACAGCTTAATTCACCCCTCCACTTT
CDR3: CASSLAQLNSPLHF

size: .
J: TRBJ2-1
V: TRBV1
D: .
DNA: TGCACCAGCAGCCAAGAAGGAGGGGGTGAAAACAATGAGCAGTTCTTC
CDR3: CTSSQEGGGENNEQFF

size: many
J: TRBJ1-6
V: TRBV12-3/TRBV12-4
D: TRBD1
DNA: TGTGCCAGCAGTTCACAGGGGACACATAATTCACCCCTCCACTTT
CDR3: CASSSQGTHNSPLHF

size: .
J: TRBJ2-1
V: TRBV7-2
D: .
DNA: TGTGCCAGCACCTACCCGGGTATTTACAATGAGCAGTTCTTC
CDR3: CASTYPGIYNEQFF

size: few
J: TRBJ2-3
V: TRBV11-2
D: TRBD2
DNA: TGTGCCAGCAGCGGAACCCGGGGGGGCCTAACAGATACGCAGTATTTT
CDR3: CASSGTRGGLTDTQYF

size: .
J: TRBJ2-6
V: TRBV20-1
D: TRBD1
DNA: TGCAGTGCTAAGGGACAGGGCTTTGATACGTCTGGGGCCAACGTCCTGACTTTC
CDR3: CSAKGQGFDTSGANVLTF

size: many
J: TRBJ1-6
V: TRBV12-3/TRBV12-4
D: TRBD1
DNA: TGTGCCAGCACCCTACAGGGGGCTAGTTCACCCCTCCACTTT
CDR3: CASTLQGASSPLHF

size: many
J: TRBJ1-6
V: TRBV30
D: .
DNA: TGTGCCTGGAGTGGGCCCTATTCACCCCTCCACTTT
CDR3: CAWSGPYSPLHF

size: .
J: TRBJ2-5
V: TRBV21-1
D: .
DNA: TGTGCCAGCAGCAGAGGACAGGGCCTCCAAGAGACCCAGTACTTC
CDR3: CASSRGQGLQETQYF

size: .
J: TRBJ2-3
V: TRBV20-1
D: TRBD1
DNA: TGCAGTGCGTATTTTAGGTCGGACAGGAGCACAGATACGCAGTATTTT
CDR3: CSAYFRSDRSTDTQYF

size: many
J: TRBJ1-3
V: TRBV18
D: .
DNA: TGTGCCAGCTCTTATCTCCAGGGACGAGAAAAAGGAAACACCATATATTTT
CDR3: CASSYLQGREKGNTIYF

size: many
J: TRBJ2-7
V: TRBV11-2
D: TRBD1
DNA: TGTGCCAGCAGCTTAGAAAGGGACAGGTCCACCGAGCAGTACTTC
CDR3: CASSLERDRSTEQYF

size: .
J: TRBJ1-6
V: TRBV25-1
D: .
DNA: TGTGCCAGCAGTGATAAACAGGGATTCAATTCACCCCTCCACTTT
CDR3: CASSDKQGFNSPLHF

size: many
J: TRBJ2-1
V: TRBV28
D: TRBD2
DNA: TGTGCCAGCAGTCCCCTGACTAGCGGGGGAAATGAGCAGTTCTTC
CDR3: CASSPLTSGGNEQFF

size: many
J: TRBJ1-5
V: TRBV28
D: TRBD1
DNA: TGTGCCAGCAGTTACCAGGGGGGGGACAATCAGCCCCAGCATTTT
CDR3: CASSYQGGDNQPQHF

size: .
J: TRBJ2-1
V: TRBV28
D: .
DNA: TGTGCCAGCAGTTCCGACAGCAAGTGGGTGGGGGATGAGCAGTTCTTC
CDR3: CASSSDSKWVGDEQFF

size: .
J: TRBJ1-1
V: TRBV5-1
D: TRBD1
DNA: TGCGCCAGCAGTCGCGACAGGGAAGTGGGGGCTTTCTTT
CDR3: CASSRDREVGAFF

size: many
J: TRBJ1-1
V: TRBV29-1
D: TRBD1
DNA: TGCAGCGTTGAAAAGGACAGGGCCCTTGGTGCTTTCTTT
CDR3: CSVEKDRALGAFF

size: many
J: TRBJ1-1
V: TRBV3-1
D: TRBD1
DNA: TGTGCCAGCAGCCAACCGGGACAGGGTAGGAACACTGAAGCTTTCTTT
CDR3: CASSQPGQGRNTEAFF

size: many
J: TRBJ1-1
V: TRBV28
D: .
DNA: TGTGCCAGCACCCTACCGGGCAGGGTGAACACTGAAGCTTTCTTT
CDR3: CASTLPGRVNTEAFF